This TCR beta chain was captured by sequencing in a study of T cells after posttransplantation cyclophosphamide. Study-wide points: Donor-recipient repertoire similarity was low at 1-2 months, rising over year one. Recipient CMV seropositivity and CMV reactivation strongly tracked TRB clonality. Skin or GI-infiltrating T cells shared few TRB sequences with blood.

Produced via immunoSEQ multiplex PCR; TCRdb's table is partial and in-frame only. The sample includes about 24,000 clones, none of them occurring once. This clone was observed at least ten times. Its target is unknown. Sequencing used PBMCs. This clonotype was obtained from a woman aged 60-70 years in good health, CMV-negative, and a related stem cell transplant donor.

For the CDR3, the DNA is TGTGCCAGCCTACCAGGGGGAATCTCCTACAATGAGCAGTTCTTC. Its protein is CASLPGGISYNEQFF. The chain is built from TRBV5-5 and TRBJ2-1; 7 nucleotides align to TRBD1. The CDR3 totals 15 residues. Losses at the gene ends were 7 bases for V and 0 bases for J; bases not matched to a gene: 7. CDR1 is SGHKS and CDR2 is YYEKEE in the germline V gene (reference sequence). Full variable domain (rest looked up from reference TRBV5-5 and TRBJ2-1): DAGVTQSPTHLIKTRGQQVTLRCSPISGHKSVSWYQQVLGQGPQFIFQYYEKEERGRGNFPDRFSARQFPNYSSELNVNALLLGDSALYLCASLPGGISYNEQFFGPGTRLTVL.